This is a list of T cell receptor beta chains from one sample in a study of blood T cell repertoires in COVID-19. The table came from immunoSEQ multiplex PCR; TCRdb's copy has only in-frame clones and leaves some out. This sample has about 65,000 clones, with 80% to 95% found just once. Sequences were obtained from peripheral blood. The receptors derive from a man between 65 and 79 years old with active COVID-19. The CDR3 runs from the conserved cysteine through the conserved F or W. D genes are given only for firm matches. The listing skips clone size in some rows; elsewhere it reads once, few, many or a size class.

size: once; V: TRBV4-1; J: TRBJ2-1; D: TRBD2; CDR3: CASRSTSGSWNEQFF; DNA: TGCGCCAGCAGATCGACTAGCGGGAGCTGGAATGAGCAGTTCTTC
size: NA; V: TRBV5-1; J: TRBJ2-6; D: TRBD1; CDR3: CASSSGGSGANVLTF; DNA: TGCGCCAGCTCGTCAGGGGGTTCTGGGGCCAACGTCCTGACTTTC
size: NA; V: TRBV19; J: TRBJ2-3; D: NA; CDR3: CASSIGGTDTQYF; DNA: TGTGCCAGTAGTATTGGAGGCACAGATACGCAGTATTTT
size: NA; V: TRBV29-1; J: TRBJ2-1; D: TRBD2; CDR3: CSVEDRAGGPFDEQFF; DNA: TGCAGCGTTGAAGACCGAGCGGGGGGGCCTTTCGATGAGCAGTTCTTC
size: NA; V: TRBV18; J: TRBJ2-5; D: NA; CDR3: CASSPPSSMETQYF; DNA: TGTGCCAGCTCACCACCGTCTAGCATGGAGACCCAGTACTTC
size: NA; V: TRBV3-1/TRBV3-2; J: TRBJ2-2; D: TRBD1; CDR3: CASSPARTGARTGELFF; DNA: TGTGCCAGCAGCCCCGCCAGGACAGGGGCTCGCACCGGGGAGCTGTTTTTT
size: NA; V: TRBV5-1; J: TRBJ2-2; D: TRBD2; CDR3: CASSLTGLALTGELFF; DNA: TGCGCCAGCAGCTTGACTGGACTAGCGCTAACCGGGGAGCTGTTTTTT
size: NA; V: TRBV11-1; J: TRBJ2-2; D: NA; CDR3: CASSFGRNTGELFF; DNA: TGTGCCAGCAGCTTCGGTCGGAACACCGGGGAGCTGTTTTTT
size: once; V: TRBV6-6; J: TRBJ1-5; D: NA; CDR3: CASLAGGTHQPQHF; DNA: TGTGCCAGTCTCGCTGGGGGCACTCATCAGCCCCAGCATTTT
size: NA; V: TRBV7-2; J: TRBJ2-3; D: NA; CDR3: CASSLRIADTDTQYF; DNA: TGTGCCAGCAGCTTGAGAATAGCGGACACAGATACGCAGTATTTT
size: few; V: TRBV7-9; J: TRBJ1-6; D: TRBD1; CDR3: CASSPGTEDSPLHF; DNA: TGTGCCAGCAGCCCCGGGACAGAAGATTCACCCCTCCACTTT